A single sample gave rise to the 29 T cell receptor beta chains below, sequenced in a study of T cells in women clearing cervical HPV infection. The method was immunoSEQ multiplex PCR; TCRdb's version includes in-frame clones alone and lacks a portion of them. The sample has 9,500 to 15,000 clones; the top ten hold under 25%. Sample: blood buffy coat. The receptors were gathered from a woman between 18 and 70 years old with a cervical HPV16 infection that either progressed to CIN3+ or cleared (not recorded which).

As regards this clone: The read ends 3 residues shy of where the CDR3 ends; the end is completed using the germline J gene. The chain combines TRBV28 with TRBJ1-3; D is unresolved. The germline CDR1 and CDR2 sequences are MDHEN and SYDVKM. The CDR3 is 16 residues long. V was cut by 3 bases and J by 5 bases, with 17 bases left in between. CDR3 residues: CASSFVIGDFRNTIYF. The CDR3 DNA, read in part, is TGTGCCAGCAGTTTTGTTATCGGGGATTTTAGAAACACC.

To note about this clone: The read falls 3 residues short of the CDR3 end, and the missing part is taken from the germline J gene. The J gene is TRBJ1-5, the V gene TRBV19; D is possibly TRBD1 (5 bases). Per germline, CDR1 LNHDA and CDR2 SQIVND (reference sequence). Trimming cost V 5 bases and J 6 bases, with 14 bases left between them. The CDR3 loop spans 14 amino acids. CDR3 region: CASSGAGPAQPQHF. Partial CDR3 DNA: TGTGCCAGTAGTGGCGCAGGGCCGGCTCAGCCC. The complete variable domain, with remaining parts taken from reference TRBV19 and TRBJ1-5, reads DGGITQSPKYLFRKEGQNVTLSCEQNLNHDAMYWYRQDPGQGLRLIYYSQIVNDFQKGDIAEGYSVSREKKESFPLTVTSAQKNPTAFYLCASSGAGPAQPQHFGDGTRLSIL.

In regard to this clone: The read halts 3 residues ahead of the CDR3 end, with the missing end drawn from the germline J gene. This chain joins TRBV18 and TRBJ2-1; 7 positions match TRBD2. J lost 7 bases, V lost 3 bases, and 0 bases had no gene match. The CDR3 consists of 12 residues. Per the germline V gene, CDR1 is KGHSH and CDR2 is LQKENI. Partial CDR3 DNA: TGTGCCAGCTCACCTAGCGGGAATGAG. Translation: CASSPSGNE. The whole CDR3 is CASSPSGNEQFF.

Regarding this clone: The CDR3 end falls 3 residues outside the read, so it is completed with the germline J gene. The rearrangement links TRBV5-1 to TRBJ2-3; TRBD2 matches at 8 bases. The CDR3 consists of 15 residues. The V gene's germline CDR1 is SGHRS and CDR2 YFSETQ. CDR3 DNA, as far as it was read: TGCGCCAGCAGCCCCGCGGGGGGCGATAGAGAGACG. This codes for CASSPAGGDRET. The whole CDR3 sequence reads CASSPAGGDRETQYF.

This clone is labeled medium-sized based on frequency. The missing CDR3 end, 3 residues past where the read stops, is filled in from the germline J gene. The gene calls are TRBV7-6 and TRBJ2-3; TRBD1 aligns across 7 bases. This CDR3 comprises 15 residues. Germline loops: CDR1 SGHVS, CDR2 FNYEAQ. The V gene end was trimmed by 2 bases and the J gene end by 4 bases; junction bases not matched to a gene: 6. This CDR3 reads CASSLSSQGADTQYF. CDR3 DNA, as far as it was read: TGTGCCAGCAGCTTATCGTCCCAGGGGGCAGATACG.

Incomplete CDR3 DNA: TGTGCCTGGAGGGGACAGCTTTTCGCTGGGGCCAACGTC. Its translation is CAWRGQLFAGANV. The whole CDR3 protein reads CAWRGQLFAGANVLTF. The V gene is TRBV30, the J gene TRBJ2-6; 7 bases are a match to TRBD1. The read terminates 3 residues before the CDR3 end, so the remaining end is supplied by the germline J gene. The CDR3 extends over 16 amino acids. From germline, CDR1 is GTSNPN and CDR2 SVGIG (reference sequence). J lost 2 bases, V lost 3 bases, and 7 bases had no gene match. The whole variable domain, filled in from reference TRBV30 and TRBJ2-6, reads SQTIHQWPATLVQPVGSPLSLECTVEGTSNPNLYWYRQAAGRGLQLLFYSVGIGQISSEVPQNLSASRPQDRQFILSSKKLLLSDSGFYLCAWRGQLFAGANVLTFGAGSRLTVL.

As regards this clone: The CDR3 end lies 3 residues beyond the end of the read and is filled in from the germline J gene. The chain uses TRBV30 and TRBJ1-3; 11 positions agree with TRBD1. J gave up 8 bases and V 5 bases, and 8 bases lay outside the gene matches. CDR3 length: 14 amino acids. Looked up from germline, CDR1 is GTSNPN and CDR2 is SVGIG (reference sequence). The covered CDR3 bases are TGTGCCTGGCAAATTCAGGGACAGGGGGACACC. This gives the protein CAWQIQGQGDT. The whole CDR3 is CAWQIQGQGDTIYF.

With respect to this clone: The read ends 3 residues early relative to the CDR3; the germline J gene fills the gap. The chain combines TRBV30 with TRBJ2-4; D may be TRBD2 (7 bases). Per the germline V gene, CDR1 is GTSNPN and CDR2 is SVGIG (reference sequence). The CDR3 runs to 14 residues. The chain's CDR3 is CAWSVKGGGYGQYF. Incomplete CDR3 DNA: TGTGCCTGGAGTGTAAAAGGGGGAGGGTATGGT.

On this clone itself: The read falls 3 residues short of the CDR3 end, and the missing part is taken from the germline J gene. The rearrangement links TRBV7-3 to TRBJ2-1; D unclear. The CDR3 runs to 14 residues. V gave up 5 bases and J gave up 5 bases, with 13 bases separating them. From germline, CDR1 is SGHTA and CDR2 FQGTGA. CDR3: CASSATGSHNEQFF. Partial CDR3 DNA: TGTGCCAGCAGCGCTACCGGTAGCCACAATGAG.

Concerning this clone: Germline and junction disagree at one end, which may indicate a read error. The part of the CDR3 DNA that was read is TGTGCCAGCAGTTTAAGCGGTTCAGATACG. Translating it yields CASSLSGSDT. The complete CDR3 protein is CASSLSGSDTQYF. The chain joins TRBV7-3 to TRBJ2-3, with D tentatively TRBD2 (5 bases). From the germline J gene comes the end of the CDR3, since the read stops 3 residues before it. Per the germline V gene, CDR1 is SGHTA and CDR2 is FQGTGA. The CDR3 is made up of 13 amino acids.

Points on this clone: The CDR3 end falls 3 residues outside the read, so it is completed with the germline J gene. This chain uses TRBV7-3 with TRBJ2-3; D is uncertain. V lost 7 bases to trimming and J lost 6 bases, with 14 bases between them. The germline V gene encodes CDR1 SGHTA and CDR2 FQGTGA. The CDR3 is 13 residues long. CDR3 in amino acids: CASKLGPDDTQYF. CDR3 bases read: TGTGCCAGCAAGTTGGGCCCCGATGATACG.

Notes on this clone: The read comes to an end 3 residues before the CDR3 does, leaving the germline J gene to fill in the end. The V gene is TRBV10-3, the J gene TRBJ2-3; D is unresolved. CDR3 length: 12 amino acids. Germline V gene lookup returns CDR1 ENHRY and CDR2 SYGVKD. The ends were cut back, 6 bases at V and 2 bases at J, with 6 bases in the middle. CDR3 region: CAIRNFTDTQYF. The CDR3 DNA, read in part, is TGTGCCATCAGAAACTTCACAGATACG.

Points on this clone: The CDR3 extends 3 residues past the end of the read, so its final part is completed from the germline J gene. The chain links TRBV11-3 to TRBJ2-1, with TRBD2 matching over 11 bases. The V gene end was trimmed by 3 bases and the J gene end by 7 bases; junction bases not matched to a gene: 5. The CDR3 length is 15 residues. CDR1 is SGHNT and CDR2 is YENEEA in the germline V gene. CDR3 bases read: TGTGCCAGCAGCTTTGACACTAGCGGGGGAAATGAG. Amino acid sequence: CASSFDTSGGNE. The entire CDR3 reads CASSFDTSGGNEQFF. The full variable domain, its missing parts supplied by reference TRBV11-3 and TRBJ2-1, is EAGVVQSPRYKIIEKKQPVAFWCNPISGHNTLYWYLQNLGQGPELLIRYENEEAVDDSQLPKDRFSAERLKGVDSTLKIQPAELGDSAVYLCASSFDTSGGNEQFFGPGTRLTVL.

Regarding this clone: The read is 3 residues too short to cover the CDR3 end, so that end is filled in from the germline J gene. This chain links TRBV18 with TRBJ2-1, with TRBD1 identical over 8 bases. The CDR3 extends over 15 amino acids. The junction had 5 bases not matched to a gene; V was cut back by 6 bases and J by 1 base. Germline values: CDR1 KGHSH, CDR2 LQKENI. The sequenced part of the CDR3 DNA is TGTGCCAGCTCCCAAGGGACAGGTTCCTACAATGAG. Translating it yields CASSQGTGSYNE. In full, the CDR3 reads CASSQGTGSYNEQFF.

Turning to this clone: Mismatch with germline at one junction end may stem from a read error. The CDR3 end lies 3 residues beyond the end of the read and is filled in from the germline J gene. The chain has TRBV19 and TRBJ2-7, with 10 bases that match TRBD2. This CDR3 has 12 amino acids. Germline V gene data show CDR1 as LNHDA and CDR2 as SQIVND (reference sequence). CDR3 DNA, as far as it was read: TGTGCCTGTAGCGGGGGGTCCTACGAG. Amino acids: CACSGGSYE. The entire CDR3 is CACSGGSYEQYF.

As regards this clone: The read terminates 3 residues before the CDR3 end, so the remaining end is supplied by the germline J gene. The chain carries TRBV27 and TRBJ1-1, with 8 bases matching TRBD1. CDR1 and CDR2 from the germline V gene are MNHEY and SMNVEV (reference sequence). This CDR3 region has 13 residues. CDR3 amino acids: CASSLNQGAGAFF. The covered CDR3 bases are TGTGCCAGCAGCCTGAACCAGGGGGCTGGA.

Remarks on this clone: The CDR3 end lies 3 residues beyond the end of the read and is filled in from the germline J gene. The chain employs TRBV7-9 and TRBJ2-1; D is unresolved. V was shortened by 4 bases and J by 7 bases, with 8 bases between the two germline ends. Germline assignment: CDR1 SEHNR and CDR2 FQNEAQ (reference sequence). The CDR3 is made up of 12 amino acids. The CDR3 spells CASSSGENEQFF. Incomplete CDR3 DNA: TGTGCCAGCAGCTCGGGTGAGAATGAG.

Regarding this clone: The sequenced fragment ends 3 residues before the CDR3 boundary, so the rest is inferred from the germline J gene. This chain links TRBV12-3 or TRBV12-4 with TRBJ2-1; 11 bases fit TRBD2. Trimming took 4 bases from V and 8 from J; bases not matched to a gene: 7. The CDR3 is made up of 15 amino acids. The chain's CDR3 is CASSSVAGGLHEQFF. CDR3 DNA, as far as it was read: TGTGCCAGCAGTTCCGTAGCGGGGGGGCTTCATGAG.

For this clone: The read ends 3 residues early relative to the CDR3; the germline J gene fills the gap. This rearrangement joins TRBV19 to TRBJ2-1; TRBD1 aligns across 7 bases. Germline-derived CDR1 and CDR2 are LNHDA and SQIVND (reference sequence). The CDR3 runs 14 residues. The ends lost 10 bases at V and 4 bases at J; junction bases unmatched: 10. CDR3 DNA, as far as it was read: TGTGCCACCAGACAGGGAATAGCGTACAATGAG. This codes for CATRQGIAYNE. The complete CDR3 protein is CATRQGIAYNEQFF.

As to this clone: The read ends 3 residues before the CDR3 terminus; that terminus is restored from the germline J gene. The chain links TRBV2 to TRBJ2-1, with 9 positions matching TRBD2. The CDR3 extends over 15 amino acids. The germline gives CDR1 SNHLY, CDR2 FYNNEI. V lost 3 bases, J lost 7 bases, and 7 bases stayed unmatched. The CDR3 loop reads CASSEEGLARNEQFF. The sequenced part of the CDR3 DNA is TGTGCCAGCAGTGAGGAAGGACTAGCGAGGAATGAG.

About this clone itself: The sequence runs out 3 residues before the end of the CDR3; the remainder is reconstructed from the germline J gene. J is TRBJ2-1 and V is TRBV19; tentatively, D is TRBD1 (5 bases). Germline CDR1 reads LNHDA; CDR2 reads SQIVND (reference sequence). This CDR3 comprises 17 residues. V was cut by 7 bases and J by 7 bases, with 26 bases left in between. The CDR3 bases that were read are TGTGCCAGTACCCGTACGGCAGGACACTCCCACGGGAATGAG. It specifies CASTRTAGHSHGNE. The whole CDR3 is CASTRTAGHSHGNEQFF.

In the case of this clone: The read is 3 residues too short to cover the CDR3 end, so that end is filled in from the germline J gene. This sequence joins TRBV5-1 and TRBJ1-2; D not resolved. The CDR3 extends over 12 amino acids. The V and J ends lost 3 bases and 3 bases respectively, with 6 bases between them. Germline V CDR1 and CDR2: SGHRS, YFSETQ. The CDR3 sequence is CASSSKDYGYTF. CDR3 bases read: TGCGCCAGCAGCTCCAAGGACTATGGC.

With respect to this clone: The CDR3 goes on 3 residues after the read ends, and that part is filled in from the germline J gene. The chain joins TRBV9 to TRBJ2-1; tentatively, D is TRBD2 (5 bases). Per germline, CDR1 SGDLS and CDR2 YYNGEE. V lost 2 bases and J 0 bases, leaving 6 bases between the germline ends. This CDR3 region has 14 residues. CDR3 amino acids: CASSVRGSYNEQFF. CDR3 DNA, as far as it was read: TGTGCCAGCAGCGTCCGGGGCTCCTACAATGAG.

Notes on this clone: The read finishes 3 residues shy of the CDR3 end, and the germline J gene is used to complete it. This chain links TRBV12-3 or TRBV12-4 with TRBJ2-1, with a tentative D call TRBD1 (6 bases). V dropped 8 bases and J dropped 3 bases, with 14 bases sitting between them. The CDR3 has 14 residues. CDR3 DNA (partial): TGTGCCAGCGCCTCGGACAGATACTACAATGAG. This translates into CASASDRYYNE. The full-length CDR3 reads as CASASDRYYNEQFF.

Remarks on this clone: Coverage ceases 3 residues before the CDR3 finishes, and the germline J gene fills in the end. V and J are TRBV20-1 and TRBJ2-7, with D perhaps matching TRBD2 (6 bases). Germline values: CDR1 DFQATT, CDR2 SNEGSKA (reference sequence). The CDR3 contains 15 residues. V lost 6 bases to trimming and J lost 3 bases, with 21 bases between them. CDR3 sequence reads: CSAVTSVGRGYEQYF. The CDR3 bases that were read are TGCAGTGCAGTAACATCGGTGGGGCGGGGCTACGAG.

In the case of this clone: Read coverage stops 3 residues before the CDR3 terminus; the germline J gene supplies the remainder. The chain joins TRBV30 to TRBJ1-4; TRBD1 agrees at 9 bases. Germline V gene sequence: CDR1 GTSNPN, CDR2 SVGIG (reference sequence). This CDR3 has 12 amino acids. Partial CDR3 DNA: TGTGCCTGGAGCCACAGACAGGGGGAA. This sequence encodes CAWSHRQGE. The whole CDR3 region reads CAWSHRQGELFF. The full variable domain, completed using reference TRBV30 and TRBJ1-4, is SQTIHQWPATLVQPVGSPLSLECTVEGTSNPNLYWYRQAAGRGLQLLFYSVGIGQISSEVPQNLSASRPQDRQFILSSKKLLLSDSGFYLCAWSHRQGELFFGSGTQLSVL.

Comment on this clone: The CDR3 goes on 3 residues after the read ends, and that part is filled in from the germline J gene. The V and J genes are TRBV6-4 and TRBJ2-1; perhaps TRBD1 as D (6 bases). There are 13 residues in the CDR3. Germline lookup yields CDR1 MRHNA and CDR2 SNTAGT. Trimming removed 5 bases at V and 6 bases at J, with 11 bases between. The CDR3 reads CASSLQGSNEQFF. Incomplete CDR3 DNA: TGTGCCAGCAGTTTACAGGGTAGCAATGAG.

In the case of this clone: The read stops 3 residues short of the end of the CDR3; the missing end is completed from the germline J gene. V usage is TRBV28 and J usage is TRBJ2-2; 8 bases are a match to TRBD2. Germline CDR1 is MDHEN and CDR2 is SYDVKM. The ends lost 8 bases at V and 1 base at J; junction bases unmatched: 6. This CDR3 has 15 amino acids. CDR3 DNA (partial): TGTGCCAGCGGGGTTAGCGGGGTGAACACCGGGGAG. It specifies CASGVSGVNTGE. The whole CDR3 is CASGVSGVNTGELFF.

In regard to this clone: The observed sequence ends 3 residues before the CDR3 terminus, with the missing tail filled in from the germline J gene. V usage is TRBV19 and J usage is TRBJ1-6; 7 bases are a match to TRBD1. The J segment lost 10 bases and the V segment lost 3 bases, leaving 6 bases of the junction unmatched. The CDR3 has 14 residues. The V gene's germline CDR1 is LNHDA and CDR2 SQIVND (reference sequence). The covered CDR3 bases are TGTGCCAGTAGTATGGTGACAGGGAGCTCACCC. It yields the protein CASSMVTGSSP. The whole CDR3 sequence is CASSMVTGSSPLHF.